A single sample gave rise to the 27 T cell receptor beta chains below, sequenced in a study of blood T cell repertoires in COVID-19. Here immunoSEQ multiplex PCR was the method, and the copy in TCRdb shows in-frame clones only, minus some. The repertoire holds under 250,000 clones, more than 70% seen once, with roughly 8.8% in the top ten. Sequenced input: peripheral blood. The receptors were gathered from a man aged 35 to 55 with active or convalescent COVID-19.

The chain recombines TRBV24-1 with TRBJ2-3; 8 nucleotides agree with TRBD1. The trim removed 4 bases at V and 5 bases at J, leaving 4 bases unmatched. CDR1 and CDR2 (germline): KGHDR, SFDVKD. The CDR3 totals 14 residues. The CDR3 coding sequence is TGTGCCACCAGTGACAGGACAGGGCAAGATACGCAGTATTTT. Its protein product is CATSDRTGQDTQYF.

This clone appeared a single time. The chain recombines TRBV5-6 with TRBJ1-2, with 7 bases identical to TRBD1. With V trimmed by 5 bases and J by 6 bases, 7 bases remained unmatched. The CDR3 spans 13 residues. In germline, CDR1 is SGHDT, CDR2 YYEEEE. CDR3 in DNA: TGTGCCAGCAGTCCGACAGGGCCGAATGGCTACACCTTC. This gives the protein CASSPTGPNGYTF.

The chain joins TRBV5-1 to TRBJ2-7; 8 nucleotides match TRBD2. The CDR3 runs 16 residues. Unmatched junction bases numbered 10, after V lost 3 bases and J lost 2 bases. Germline CDR1 reads SGHRS; CDR2 reads YFSETQ. CDR3 coding DNA: TGCGCCAGCAGCTGGGGAGCGGGGGCTAATGCCTACGAGCAGTACTTC. Translated: CASSWGAGANAYEQYF.

The genes are TRBV6-5 and TRBJ1-6; D gene ambiguous. Germline-derived CDR1 and CDR2 are MNHEY and SVGAGI. The CDR3 is made up of 14 amino acids. Trimming pared 6 bases from V and 8 bases from J, leaving 14 bases between. The CDR3 region is CASRSGISHSPLHF. The DNA for the CDR3 is TGTGCCAGCAGGAGCGGGATATCCCATTCACCCCTCCACTTT.

The chain is built from TRBV6-2 or TRBV6-3 and TRBJ2-7; TRBD1 aligns across 9 bases. V was pared by 2 bases and J by 3 bases, with 5 bases of the junction left unmatched. The CDR3 is 15 amino acids. CDR1 is MNHEY, CDR2 SVGEGT, per germline. For the CDR3, the DNA is TGTGCCAGCAGTTACAGTACAGGGGGCTTCTACGAGCAGTACTTC. This encodes CASSYSTGGFYEQYF.

This chain links TRBV5-1 with TRBJ2-3, with 8 bases aligning to TRBD1. The CDR3 is made up of 14 amino acids. Germline V gene data show CDR1 as SGHRS and CDR2 as YFSETQ. The junction had 6 bases not matched to a gene; V was cut back by 4 bases and J by 5 bases. The DNA of the CDR3 is TGCGCCAGCAGCGCAGACAGGGGAGGAGATACGCAGTATTTT. Translation gives CASSADRGGDTQYF.

This clone was seen a handful of times. This chain uses TRBV19 with TRBJ1-1; a possible D gene is TRBD1 (6 bases). From germline, CDR1 is LNHDA and CDR2 SQIVND (reference sequence). V dropped 3 bases and J dropped 4 bases, with 21 bases sitting between them. The CDR3 contains 17 residues. The CDR3 DNA follows: TGTGCCAGTAGTATTATGGGGTTCGGGGGGCGAAGCACTGAAGCTTTCTTT. It is translated as CASSIMGFGGRSTEAFF.

This clone was observed once. J is TRBJ1-1 and V is TRBV6-2 or TRBV6-3, with 9 nucleotides matching TRBD1. The CDR3 length is 19 residues. V lost 5 bases, J lost 0 bases, and 16 bases stayed unmatched. The germline gives CDR1 MNHEY, CDR2 SVGEGT. CDR3 coding DNA: TGTGCCAGCAGTCTCAACCTGGACAGGGGTGGTCCGATGAACACTGAAGCTTTCTTT. Protein: CASSLNLDRGGPMNTEAFF.

The gene calls are TRBV10-3 and TRBJ1-1; TRBD1 might be the D (6 bases). Per the germline V gene, CDR1 is ENHRY and CDR2 is SYGVKD. There are 14 residues in the CDR3. With 7 bases removed from V and 1 base from J, the gap between germline ends came to 13 bases. For the CDR3, the DNA is TGTGCCATCACCAGAGCAGGGGCGAACACTGAAGCTTTCTTT. The encoded protein is CAITRAGANTEAFF.

This chain connects TRBV9 to TRBJ1-5; D is possibly TRBD1 (6 bases). Deletions cut 4 bases from V and 5 bases from J, with 19 bases between. CDR3 length: 16 amino acids. Germline lookup yields CDR1 SGDLS and CDR2 YYNGEE. In DNA form, the CDR3 reads TGTGCCAGCAGCCCGCGGGGAGGGGGAGACGATCAGCCCCAGCATTTT. Its protein product is CASSPRGGGDDQPQHF. The full variable domain, rest sourced from reference TRBV9 and TRBJ1-5, is DSGVTQTPKHLITATGQRVTLRCSPRSGDLSVYWYQQSLDQGLQFLIQYYNGEERAKGNILERFSAQQFPDLHSELNLSSLELGDSALYFCASSPRGGGDDQPQHFGDGTRLSIL.

The chain carries TRBV4-1 and TRBJ1-6; possibly TRBD1 for D (5 bases). V was cut by 0 bases and J by 9 bases, with 12 bases left in between. Germline values: CDR1 MGHRA, CDR2 YSYEKL. The CDR3 totals 15 residues. CDR3 nucleotides: TGCGCCAGCAGCCAAGACCCGACAGTGGGTTCACCCCTCCACTTT. As protein: CASSQDPTVGSPLHF.

This clone was seen a single time. The chain has TRBV6-5 and TRBJ1-1, with a weak D call TRBD1 (5 bases). Trimming took 9 bases from V and 0 from J, leaving 8 bases between them. CDR3 length equals 12 residues. Germline V lookup: CDR1 MNHEY, CDR2 SVGAGI. CDR3 DNA: TGTGCCAGTACAGGCATGAACACTGAAGCTTTCTTT. Encoded protein: CASTGMNTEAFF.

The gene calls are TRBV7-9 and TRBJ1-2; D call uncertain. Trimming took off 5 bases at V and 6 bases at J, with 10 bases between the two ends. The CDR3 is 12 residues long. In germline, CDR1 is SEHNR, CDR2 FQNEAQ (reference sequence). As DNA, the CDR3 is TGTGCCAGCAGCCTATACTTGGATGGCTACACCTTC. Its translation: CASSLYLDGYTF.

The V and J genes are TRBV7-9 and TRBJ1-2, with 7 bases aligning to TRBD1. This CDR3 has 17 residues. Trimming at V came to 2 bases and at J to 0 bases, leaving 9 bases not matched to a gene. Germline loops: CDR1 SEHNR, CDR2 FQNEAQ (reference sequence). The CDR3 bases are TGTGCCAGCAGCTTAAGTCATGGGACAGCCTCTAACTATGGCTACACCTTC. Protein: CASSLSHGTASNYGYTF.

The rearrangement joins TRBV19 to TRBJ2-1, with 7 nucleotides matching TRBD2. J lost 0 bases, V lost 5 bases, and 7 bases had no gene match. This CDR3 has 16 amino acids. Germline V gene data show CDR1 as LNHDA and CDR2 as SQIVND (reference sequence). CDR3 protein: CASSGVSGVSYNEQFF. The CDR3 nucleotides read TGTGCCAGTAGTGGGGTGAGCGGGGTCTCCTACAATGAGCAGTTCTTC.

This chain links TRBV2 with TRBJ2-2, with D perhaps matching TRBD2 (6 bases). The ends were cut back, 5 bases at V and 5 bases at J, with 21 bases in the middle. Germline V gives CDR1 SNHLY, CDR2 FYNNEI. CDR3 length: 17 residues. CDR3 nucleotides: TGTGCCAGCAGTCCCACCCCAGGATCTGGGGGGACCGGGGAGCTGTTTTTT. It is translated as CASSPTPGSGGTGELFF.

The chain has TRBV7-3 and TRBJ1-6, with D possibly being TRBD1 (6 bases). In germline, CDR1 is SGHTA, CDR2 FQGTGA. The ends were cut back, 5 bases at V and 7 bases at J, with 9 bases in the middle. CDR3 length: 13 residues. CDR3 sequence: CASSQTGNSPLHF. DNA of the CDR3: TGTGCCAGCAGCCAGACAGGAAATTCACCCCTCCACTTT.

CDR3 nucleotides: TGTGCCAGTTCCCCCGCGGGGGGCTACGGCTACACCTTC. Translated: CASSPAGGYGYTF. J is TRBJ1-2 and V is TRBV12-3 or TRBV12-4, with TRBD1 as a possible D gene (6 bases). Trimming removed 9 bases at V and 8 bases at J, with 19 bases between. The CDR3 is 13 amino acids.

This chain uses TRBV6-5 with TRBJ1-1, with D possibly TRBD1 on 6 matching bases. Trimming pared 7 bases from V and 8 bases from J, leaving 23 bases between. The CDR3 is made up of 15 amino acids. The germline gives CDR1 MNHEY, CDR2 SVGAGI. CDR3 in amino acids: CASTRASGQHGEAFF. The CDR3 coding sequence is TGTGCCAGCACCAGAGCCTCGGGACAACACGGGGAAGCTTTCTTT.

The V call is TRBV24-1, the J call TRBJ1-5; 8 nucleotides match TRBD1. Germline V gives CDR1 KGHDR, CDR2 SFDVKD. V shed 4 bases, J shed 3 bases, and the junction held 7 bases outside the gene matches. This CDR3 region has 16 residues. The CDR3 region has the DNA TGTGCCACCAGTGACCCCGGGACAGGCCACAATCAGCCCCAGCATTTT. Encoded protein: CATSDPGTGHNQPQHF.

The V gene is TRBV3-1 (or the pseudogene TRBV3-2), the J gene TRBJ1-1; D remains unclear. Per the germline V gene, CDR1 is LGHDT and CDR2 is YNNKEL (reference sequence). Deletions cut 6 bases from V and 3 bases from J, with 11 bases between. The CDR3 extends over 13 amino acids. The CDR3 here is CASRPTGYTEAFF. Written as DNA, the CDR3 is TGTGCCAGCAGACCGACCGGGTACACTGAAGCTTTCTTT.

This sequence joins TRBV30 and TRBJ1-1, with D uncertain. The CDR3 loop spans 12 amino acids. The germline V gene encodes CDR1 GTSNPN and CDR2 SVGIG (reference sequence). The V gene lost 4 bases and the J gene lost 3 bases, with 9 bases spanning the gap. The CDR3 sequence: CAWNLGDTEAFF. The CDR3, as DNA: TGTGCCTGGAATTTAGGAGACACTGAAGCTTTCTTT.

This chain links TRBV29-1 with TRBJ1-1; 8 nucleotides match TRBD1. The ends lost 5 bases at V and 6 bases at J; junction bases unmatched: 11. Per the germline V gene, CDR1 is SQVTM and CDR2 is ANQGSEA. This CDR3 has 14 amino acids. For the CDR3, the DNA is TGCAGCGTTACAGGCCGCCAGGGGGCGTCTGAAGCTTTCTTT. Translation: CSVTGRQGASEAFF.

The rearrangement joins TRBV5-4 to TRBJ1-2, with D maybe TRBD1 (5 bases). The V gene's germline CDR1 is SGHNT and CDR2 YYREEE (reference sequence). The length of the CDR3 is 16 residues. V was clipped by 2 bases and J by 0 bases, with 14 bases between them. The CDR3 reads CASSLGAGGANYGYTF. CDR3 DNA: TGTGCCAGCAGCTTAGGGGCCGGGGGGGCTAACTATGGCTACACCTTC.

The chain couples TRBV5-1 to TRBJ2-7; 7 bases align to TRBD2. The CDR3 has 14 residues. Germline-derived CDR1 and CDR2 are SGHRS and YFSETQ. V lost 3 bases and J lost 0; bases outside the gene matches: 3. The CDR3 loop is CASSWGTTSYEQYF. In nucleotides, the CDR3 is TGCGCCAGCAGCTGGGGGACTACCTCCTACGAGCAGTACTTC.

V usage is TRBV21-1 and J usage is TRBJ1-1; the table calls TRBD1, which could not be checked here. TRBV21-1 is a recognized pseudogene. The CDR3 loop spans 15 amino acids. In nucleotides, the CDR3 is TGTGCCAGCAGCCATAGAAGACAGACCGGCGCTGAAGCTTTCTTT. Translated, it gives CASSHRRQTGAEAFF.

Concerning this clone itself: The sample carries other DNA sequences with the same CDR3. CDR3 protein: CASSPGGNYGYTF. In DNA form, the CDR3 reads TGTGCCAGCTCTCCAGGGGGCAACTATGGCTACACCTTC. This chain connects TRBV18 to TRBJ1-2; 8 bases match TRBD1. The CDR3 has 13 amino acids. Unmatched junction bases numbered 2, after V lost 6 bases and J lost 2 bases. The germline CDR1 and CDR2 sequences are KGHSH and LQKENI.